This T cell receptor (beta chain) was sequenced in a study of cytomegalovirus exposure and HLA in healthy donors. For this clone: What it binds is not known.

Whole-study findings and limits: Relative to equally common others, HLA-associated TCR beta chains showed greater clonal expansion in a later analysis. A later analysis linked a missense DCLRE1C variant to TCR beta V- and J-gene trimming. Available immune exposure information covered CMV serostatus only.

The PCR was carried out with 60 Vbeta primers and 13 Jbeta primers. Here immunoSEQ multiplex PCR was the method, and the copy in TCRdb shows in-frame clones only, minus some. The sample shows about 190,000 clones, about 86% of them seen only once. The germline CDR1 and CDR2 sequences are SGHKS and YYEKEE (reference sequence). The V end was cut by 4 bases, the J end by 3 bases, with 22 bases between. The length of the CDR3 is 17 residues. This TCR was recovered from a woman in her twenties or thirties in good health and CMV-seronegative. The sequenced sample consisted of PBMCs. V is TRBV5-5 and J is TRBJ1-1; TRBD1 is a possible D gene (6 bases). DNA for the CDR3: TGTGCCAGCAGCGCCGTCGGCAGGGGACTAGGGGACACTGAAGCTTTCTTT. Its translation: CASSAVGRGLGDTEAFF.